This TCR beta chain comes out of a study of post-analysis software for immune sequencing data. This clonotype was seen a handful of times. Its cognate antigen is unknown. The CDR3 has 12 residues. V dropped 6 bases and J dropped 0 bases, with 6 bases sitting between them. Germline assignment: CDR1 MNHNS and CDR2 SASEGT. Each TCR beta cDNA library carried unique molecular identifiers. TCRdb analysed the PCR reads with MiXCR anew, one entry per CDR3 protein. This sample has fewer than 850,000 distinct CDR3 sequences, with about 27% found just once. Study-level results: Multiple sclerosis patients had significantly lower normalized Chao1 diversity than controls. Patients showed TRBV5-6, TRBV5-1 and TRBV20-1 among 4 or 5 TRBV segments more frequent than in controls. F measure grouped same-batch samples tightly together.

The chain is built from TRBV6-1 and TRBJ2-7, with D unresolved. The TCR comes from a girl aged 5-17 years with multiple sclerosis. Material: blood. The CDR3 bases are TGTGCCAGCAGAGGGATCTCCTACGAGCAGTACTTC. This sequence encodes CASRGISYEQYF.